These T cell receptor beta chains were read from a single sample in a study of blood T cells in healthy people across ages. One entry per CDR3 protein, called by TCRdb with MiXCR from the 5' RACE reads. The sample includes about 650,000 distinct CDR3 sequences, about 51% of them seen just once. The sample consisted of blood. Receptors originate from a woman aged 80 or older in good health. CDR3s include the opening cysteine and the closing phenylalanine or tryptophan. D genes are given only for firm matches. Clone size is given for some rows only: seen once, a few or many times, or a class if the clone is expanded.

d_call	clone_size	cdr3_length	v_call	j_call	cdr3_aa	cdr3_nt
TRBD1	NA	13	TRBV29-1	TRBJ2-1	CSVGQGTDNEQFF	TGCAGCGTTGGACAGGGAACCGACAATGAGCAGTTCTTC
NA	many	9	TRBV20-1	TRBJ1-2	CSALGGYTF	TGCAGTGCCCTAGGGGGCTACACCTTC
TRBD1	few	15	TRBV6-6	TRBJ1-1	CASSPGTGMNTEAFF	TGTGCCAGCAGTCCCGGGACAGGAATGAACACTGAAGCTTTCTTT
NA	few	13	TRBV24-1	TRBJ2-3	CATGRPGTDTQYF	TGTGCCACCGGAAGGCCAGGCACAGATACGCAGTATTTT
NA	few	14	TRBV24-1	TRBJ2-7	CATSSGDPLYEQYF	TGTGCCACCAGTTCAGGGGACCCCCTCTACGAGCAGTACTTC
NA	NA	12	TRBV2	TRBJ1-1	CATATDNTEAFF	TGTGCCACCGCGACAGACAACACTGAAGCTTTCTTT
TRBD2	NA	14	TRBV6-6	TRBJ2-3	CASSLGTTKDTQYF	TGTGCCAGCAGTCTCGGGACTACAAAAGATACGCAGTATTTT
NA	few	12	TRBV29-1	TRBJ2-5	CSAQKGGETQYF	TGCAGCGCTCAAAAAGGGGGGGAGACCCAGTACTTC
TRBD1	NA	15	TRBV11-2	TRBJ1-2	CASSLSAGQGYGYTF	TGTGCCAGCAGCTTATCGGCGGGACAGGGGTACGGCTACACCTTC
NA	many	15	TRBV20-1	TRBJ1-1	CSARSPAGGYAEAFF	TGCAGTGCTAGATCCCCGGCGGGCGGGTACGCTGAAGCTTTCTTT
NA	NA	13	TRBV29-1	TRBJ2-5	CSVAAGSKETQYF	TGCAGCGTGGCGGCGGGTTCGAAAGAGACCCAGTACTTC
NA	many	11	TRBV2	TRBJ2-7	CASSEMGEQYF	TGTGCCAGCAGTGAAATGGGCGAGCAGTACTTC
TRBD1	many	16	TRBV20-1	TRBJ2-3	CSAPEGARPATDTQYF	TGCAGTGCTCCCGAGGGGGCTCGTCCCGCCACAGATACGCAGTATTTT
NA	NA	16	TRBV20-1	TRBJ2-3	CSARALEMGSTDTQYF	TGCAGTGCTAGGGCTTTGGAAATGGGGAGCACAGATACGCAGTATTTT
TRBD1	many	17	TRBV12-3/TRBV12-4	TRBJ2-7	CASSLARGQGPVYEQYF	TGTGCCAGCAGTTTAGCGCGGGGACAGGGTCCCGTCTACGAGCAGTACTTC
NA	NA	14	TRBV7-9	TRBJ1-1	CASSGTRGNTEAFF	TGTGCCAGCAGCGGCACACGTGGGAACACTGAAGCTTTCTTT
NA	NA	12	TRBV6-6	TRBJ2-5	CASSYPEETQYF	TGTGCCAGCAGTTACCCGGAAGAGACCCAGTACTTC
NA	NA	11	TRBV29-1	TRBJ2-2	CSGGSTGELFF	TGCAGCGGTGGGTCTACTGGGGAGCTGTTTTTT
NA	NA	13	TRBV30	TRBJ1-5	CALNHGSNQPQHF	TGTGCCTTGAACCACGGTAGCAATCAGCCCCAGCATTTT
NA	once	13	TRBV7-2	TRBJ1-2	CASSFTGFYGYTF	TGTGCCAGCAGCTTCACAGGGTTCTATGGCTACACCTTC
NA	NA	12	TRBV20-1	TRBJ1-5	CSARFNREPQHF	TGCAGTGCTAGATTCAACCGGGAGCCCCAGCATTTT
NA	many	13	TRBV29-1	TRBJ2-5	CSVGSPSEKTQYF	TGCAGCGTTGGGTCTCCTAGCGAGAAGACCCAGTACTTC
TRBD2	few	16	TRBV12-3/TRBV12-4	TRBJ2-3	CASSPGTSGDTDTQYF	TGTGCCAGCAGTCCTGGGACTAGCGGGGACACAGATACGCAGTATTTT
NA	many	15	TRBV15	TRBJ2-3	CATSQGTTSTDTQYF	TGTGCCACCAGCCAGGGGACGACTAGCACAGATACGCAGTATTTT
TRBD2	many	17	TRBV10-3	TRBJ2-1	CAITSGTSGVPYNEQFF	TGTGCCATCACCTCAGGGACTAGCGGGGTTCCCTACAATGAGCAGTTCTTC
NA	NA	16	TRBV7-2	TRBJ2-1	CASSLSHPNSNNEQFF	TGTGCCAGCAGCTTATCCCACCCCAATAGTAACAATGAGCAGTTCTTC
NA	few	14	TRBV20-1	TRBJ2-1	CSAEGGTQTNEQFF	TGCAGTGCGGAGGGCGGGACTCAAACAAATGAGCAGTTCTTC
TRBD1	NA	16	TRBV27	TRBJ2-7	CASSLSGTGTAYEQYF	TGTGCCAGCAGTTTATCGGGGACAGGAACGGCCTACGAGCAGTACTTC
TRBD1	once	16	TRBV2	TRBJ1-1	CASSSGTGSLNTEAFF	TGTGCCAGCAGCTCCGGGACAGGGTCCCTAAACACTGAAGCTTTCTTT
TRBD1	few	16	TRBV6-6	TRBJ2-5	CASSYGGQTYQETQYF	TGTGCCAGCAGTTATGGGGGACAGACGTACCAAGAGACCCAGTACTTC
NA	NA	15	TRBV4-2	TRBJ2-2	CASTREGGNTGELFF	TGTGCCAGCACCCGCGAGGGGGGCAACACCGGGGAGCTGTTTTTT
TRBD1	NA	16	TRBV7-9	TRBJ1-6	CASSLLRDRNNSPLHF	TGTGCCAGCAGTCTACTCCGGGACAGAAACAATTCACCCCTCCACTTT
NA	many	13	TRBV29-1	TRBJ2-7	CSVRFTGAYEQYF	TGCAGCGTTAGGTTTACCGGAGCCTACGAGCAGTACTTC
TRBD1	few	13	TRBV29-1	TRBJ2-2	CSGGTGRDGELFF	TGCAGCGGGGGGACAGGGAGGGACGGGGAGCTGTTTTTT
NA	many	14	TRBV10-3	TRBJ1-4	CATKETSRDEKLFF	TGTGCCACTAAAGAGACCTCGAGGGATGAAAAACTGTTTTTT
NA	NA	13	TRBV20-1	TRBJ1-3	CSASGSSGNTIYF	TGCAGTGCTAGTGGCAGCTCTGGAAACACCATATATTTT
TRBD1	many	15	TRBV12-3/TRBV12-4	TRBJ1-5	CASSYTGAFNQPQHF	TGTGCCAGCAGCTATACAGGGGCGTTCAATCAGCCCCAGCATTTT
NA	many	15	TRBV25-1	TRBJ1-2	CASSEEGRAGRGYTF	TGTGCCAGCAGTGAAGAAGGCAGGGCGGGGAGGGGCTACACCTTC
NA	NA	13	TRBV7-3	TRBJ2-1	CASSVSLANEQFF	TGTGCCAGCAGCGTATCGCTGGCCAATGAGCAGTTCTTT
TRBD1	few	17	TRBV10-2	TRBJ2-1	CAGSEPPRQGRSNEQFF	TGCGCCGGCAGTGAGCCCCCTCGACAGGGGAGGTCAAATGAGCAGTTCTTC
NA	NA	12	TRBV11-1	TRBJ2-3	CASSPQFDTQYF	TGTGCCAGCAGCCCTCAGTTCGATACGCAGTATTTT
NA	few	15	TRBV20-1	TRBJ2-1	CSVGGTASSYNEQFF	TGCAGTGTAGGGGGAACAGCTAGCTCCTACAATGAGCAGTTCTTC